These T cell receptor beta chains were read from a single sample in a study of T cells in Graves' hyperthyroidism and ophthalmopathy. Via MiXCR, TCRdb re-called the multiplex PCR reads, giving one row per CDR3 protein. The sample shows some 420,000 distinct CDR3 sequences, roughly an eighth of them seen only once. The sequenced sample was blood. The receptor set was obtained from a woman between 18 and 29 years old with Graves' hyperthyroidism. CDR3s include the opening cysteine and the closing phenylalanine or tryptophan. The order of the fields is V gene, CDR3 protein.

v_call: TRBV28; cdr3_aa: CASTPITGETYEQYF
v_call: TRBV12-3/TRBV12-4; cdr3_aa: CASIKTGYYGYTF
v_call: TRBV20-1; cdr3_aa: CSASQGGEQYF
v_call: TRBV7-9; cdr3_aa: CASSSRERSGTDTQYF
v_call: TRBV4-1; cdr3_aa: CASSHLGLAGGLTYNEQFF
v_call: TRBV28; cdr3_aa: CASSLIGPDRERNGYTF
v_call: TRBV9; cdr3_aa: CASSEGTVAGNTIYF
v_call: TRBV20-1; cdr3_aa: CSASGLPARQVDEQFF
v_call: TRBV28; cdr3_aa: CASSEYYNEQFF
v_call: TRBV27; cdr3_aa: CASSLNRGIEQYF
v_call: TRBV7-2; cdr3_aa: CASSLPGLAEDTQYF
v_call: TRBV14; cdr3_aa: CASSPLPGRGAHEQFF
v_call: TRBV10-3; cdr3_aa: CAISDARSNQPQHF
v_call: TRBV5-1; cdr3_aa: CASSPGLAGSFGTDTQYF
v_call: TRBV7-3; cdr3_aa: CASSLSSYPGNINEKLFF
v_call: TRBV2; cdr3_aa: CASSEKGLAGRHEQFF
v_call: TRBV6-2/TRBV6-3; cdr3_aa: CASRTGTYDTDTQYF
v_call: TRBV7-9; cdr3_aa: CASSSTTTGQQNTEAFF
v_call: TRBV10-3; cdr3_aa: CAISVTSGRTDTQYF
v_call: TRBV7-2; cdr3_aa: CASSLWDKGQPQHF
v_call: TRBV29-1; cdr3_aa: CSVGQGGNQPQHF
v_call: TRBV2; cdr3_aa: CASSYGQGIGYGYTF
v_call: TRBV27; cdr3_aa: CASSLKGGGSSYEQYF
v_call: TRBV20-1; cdr3_aa: CSASRTSGSTDTQYF
v_call: TRBV6-2/TRBV6-3; cdr3_aa: CASRLWTGADEQYF
v_call: TRBV18; cdr3_aa: CASSPPGVPAMNTEAFF
v_call: TRBV5-1; cdr3_aa: CASRDLRDGGDTQYF
v_call: TRBV27; cdr3_aa: CASSSYLVGGELFF
v_call: TRBV9; cdr3_aa: CASSVSQTPYTGELFF
v_call: TRBV11-1; cdr3_aa: CASSLDDRSYEQYF
v_call: TRBV14; cdr3_aa: CASSQVPPGHSGNTIYF
v_call: TRBV18; cdr3_aa: CASSPPMTGGLYNEQFF